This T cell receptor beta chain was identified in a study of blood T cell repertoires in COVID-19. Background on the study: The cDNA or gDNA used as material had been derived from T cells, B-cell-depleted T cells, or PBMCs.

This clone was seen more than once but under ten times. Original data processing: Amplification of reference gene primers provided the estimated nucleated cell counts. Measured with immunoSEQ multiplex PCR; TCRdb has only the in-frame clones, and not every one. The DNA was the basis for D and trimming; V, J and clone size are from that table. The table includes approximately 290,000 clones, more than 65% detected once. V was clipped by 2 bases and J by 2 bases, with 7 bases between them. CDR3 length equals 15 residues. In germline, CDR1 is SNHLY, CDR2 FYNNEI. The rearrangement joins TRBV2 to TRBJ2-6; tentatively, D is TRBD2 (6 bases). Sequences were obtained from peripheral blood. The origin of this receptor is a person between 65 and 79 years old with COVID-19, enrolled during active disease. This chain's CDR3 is CASSETGAGANVLTF. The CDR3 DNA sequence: TGTGCCAGCAGTGAAACGGGGGCTGGGGCCAACGTCCTGACTTTC.